The 18 T cell receptor beta chains reported below all come from one sample, sequenced in a study of blood T cells in healthy people across ages. Using a J-beta primer mix together with a sample-barcoded 5' primer, a second PCR was run for roughly 7 to 12 cycles. TCRdb analysed the 5' RACE reads with MiXCR anew, one entry per CDR3 protein. Among about a million distinct CDR3 sequences, around 46% were seen once, and the ten largest hold roughly an eighth. Sequencing was performed on blood. All receptors come from a man younger than 40 in good health.

The chain employs TRBV10-2 and TRBJ2-7, with D possibly TRBD1 on 6 matching bases. Between the trimmed V and J ends, which lost 5 bases and 0 bases, there was a span of 14 bases. There are 15 residues in the CDR3. Germline V gives CDR1 WSHSY, CDR2 SAAADI. CDR3 residues: CASSLYRVGSYEQYF. The CDR3 DNA is TGCGCCAGCAGTCTATACAGGGTGGGCTCCTACGAGCAGTACTTC.

This clonotype was seen a handful of times. The chain links TRBV15 to TRBJ1-4; D ambiguous. This CDR3 spans 15 amino acids. Germline V gives CDR1 LNHNV, CDR2 YYDKDF (reference sequence). Trimming removed 2 bases at V and 4 bases at J, with 11 bases between. CDR3 DNA: TGTGCCACCAGCAGAAGGCAAGGGATTAATGAAAAACTGTTTTTT. As protein: CATSRRQGINEKLFF.

This clonotype was seen a few times. The chain recombines TRBV5-1 with TRBJ2-3, with a weak D call TRBD2 (6 bases). Between the trimmed V and J ends, which lost 5 bases and 2 bases, there was a span of 12 bases. This CDR3 is built from 14 residues. Per germline, CDR1 SGHRS and CDR2 YFSETQ. The CDR3 nucleotides are TGCGCCAGCAGAGATAGCGGACTCACAGATACGCAGTATTTT. It specifies CASRDSGLTDTQYF.

This chain links TRBV12-3 or TRBV12-4 with TRBJ2-7; TRBD1 matches 8 bases. V shed 4 bases, J shed 6 bases, and the junction held 11 bases outside the gene matches. The CDR3 has 15 amino acids. The CDR3, as DNA: TGTGCCAGCAGTTCCTGGACAGGGCTTTTGGGCGAGCAGTACTTC. Protein sequence: CASSSWTGLLGEQYF.

The genes are TRBV20-1 and TRBJ2-3; the D call may be TRBD1 or TRBD2 (5 bases each). In germline, CDR1 is DFQATT, CDR2 SNEGSKA (reference sequence). V gave up 2 bases and J gave up 3 bases, with 15 bases separating them. This CDR3 region has 15 residues. CDR3 sequence (DNA): TGCAGTGCTAGACCGGGACGCCAGGAGACAGATACGCAGTATTTT. Translation gives CSARPGRQETDTQYF.

Many counts were recorded for this clonotype. The V gene is TRBV4-1, the J gene TRBJ1-5, with TRBD1 identical over 8 bases. J was trimmed by 6 bases and V by 4 bases; bases with no gene match: 11. The CDR3 has 16 residues. Germline V gene data show CDR1 as MGHRA and CDR2 as YSYEKL. Written as DNA, the CDR3 is TGCGCCAGCAGCCCTTTCGGCACAGGGGGTTCTCAGCCCCAGCATTTT. Protein product: CASSPFGTGGSQPQHF.

The CDR3 DNA is TGTGCCAGCCTATTAGACAGGGGGGTTGGCGAGCAGTACTTC. This codes for CASLLDRGVGEQYF. This chain uses TRBV6-6 with TRBJ2-5; 9 bases match TRBD1. Matching the DNA end better, TRBJ2-7 makes the J call doubtful. Germline V CDR1 and CDR2: MNHNY, SVGAGI (reference sequence). The CDR3 sequence is 14 residues long.

The rearrangement links TRBV2 to TRBJ2-2; tentatively, D is TRBD2 (7 bases). This CDR3 region has 15 residues. CDR1 is SNHLY and CDR2 is FYNNEI in the germline V gene. V shed 4 bases and J shed 4 bases, with 13 bases lying between them. In nucleotides, the CDR3 is TGTGCCAGCAGTGTGACTAGCAGGGGCACCGGGGAGCTGTTTTTT. Translated, it gives CASSVTSRGTGELFF.

This chain uses TRBV2 with TRBJ1-2; D unclear. The CDR3 contains 13 residues. Trimming cost V 6 bases and J 8 bases, with 16 bases left between them. Looked up from germline, CDR1 is SNHLY and CDR2 is FYNNEI. CDR3 coding DNA: TGTGCCAGCAGCGGGAAACCGGGCGCGGGCTACACCTTC. Translated, it gives CASSGKPGAGYTF.

V gene TRBV3-1 combines with J gene TRBJ2-3; D perhaps matches TRBD1 (5 bases). V lost 4 bases and J lost 7, with 12 bases in between. The CDR3 sequence is 13 residues long. Germline assignment: CDR1 LGHDT and CDR2 YNNKEL (reference sequence). CDR3 DNA: TGTGCCAGCAGCCCCTCCCAGGGAAATACGCAGTATTTT. It specifies CASSPSQGNTQYF.

This chain links TRBV12-3 or TRBV12-4 with TRBJ2-3; 12 bases map to TRBD2. The CDR3 loop spans 16 amino acids. V shed 6 bases, J shed 4 bases, and the junction held 8 bases outside the gene matches. CDR3 nucleotide sequence: TGTGCCAGCAGCTCTAGGACTAGCGGGAACGCAGATACGCAGTATTTT. Its protein is CASSSRTSGNADTQYF.

The rearrangement links TRBV7-9 to TRBJ1-5, with 7 bases fitting TRBD1. Germline CDR1 and CDR2: SEHNR and FQNEAQ (reference sequence). CDR3 length equals 17 residues. J gave up 6 bases and V 0 bases, and 11 bases lay outside the gene matches. CDR3 in DNA: TGTGCCAGCAGCTTAGCGCTTGGAGGGGGCTTTGGTCAGCCCCAGCATTTT. It codes for CASSLALGGGFGQPQHF.

This rearrangement joins TRBV29-1 to TRBJ2-2, with TRBD1 matching over 8 bases. From germline, CDR1 is SQVTM and CDR2 ANQGSEA. This CDR3 region has 13 residues. J lost 8 bases, V lost 4 bases, and 6 bases had no gene match. The CDR3 is CSVATRGPGELFF. The CDR3 nucleotides are TGCAGCGTTGCAACCAGGGGGCCAGGGGAGCTGTTTTTT.

A word on this clonotype: A much larger clone lies a single base off, so this may be a read error. The chain uses TRBV12-3 or TRBV12-4 and TRBJ2-3, with D perhaps matching TRBD2 (6 bases). The CDR3 is 15 residues long. Between the trimmed V and J ends, which lost 3 bases and 4 bases, there was a span of 14 bases. The CDR3 loop reads CASSFQVTSPDTQYF. The CDR3 DNA follows: TGTGCCAGCAGTTTCCAGGTCACTAGCCCAGATACGCAGTATTTT.

This chain uses TRBV30 with TRBJ1-5; D might be TRBD1 (5 bases). Germline V lookup: CDR1 GTSNPN, CDR2 SVGIG (reference sequence). The CDR3 consists of 15 residues. Trimming removed 5 bases at V and 0 bases at J, with 14 bases between. The DNA of the CDR3 is TGTGCCTGGGGGGCCCCGGAGATTAGCAATCAGCCCCAGCATTTT. Protein product: CAWGAPEISNQPQHF. The full variable domain, completed using reference TRBV30 and TRBJ1-5, is SQTIHQWPATLVQPVGSPLSLECTVEGTSNPNLYWYRQAAGRGLQLLFYSVGIGQISSEVPQNLSASRPQDRQFILSSKKLLLSDSGFYLCAWGAPEISNQPQHFGDGTRLSIL.

The CDR3 spells CASTWGAGVNNEQFF. The DNA of the CDR3 is TGTGCCAGCACCTGGGGAGCGGGGGTTAATAATGAGCAGTTCTTC. The chain combines TRBV12-3 or TRBV12-4 with TRBJ2-1; the match to TRBD2 covers 8 bases. V was pared by 7 bases and J by 7 bases, with 12 bases of the junction left unmatched. The CDR3 sequence is 15 residues long.

The CDR3 DNA reads as TGCAGTGCAAGCGGACATAGCTCCTACAATGAGCAGTTCTTC. This translates into CSASGHSSYNEQFF. The genes are TRBV20-1 and TRBJ2-1; D may be TRBD1 or TRBD2 (5 bases each). Germline V gene data show CDR1 as DFQATT and CDR2 as SNEGSKA (reference sequence). CDR3 length: 14 residues. The ends were cut back, 6 bases at V and 0 bases at J, with 12 bases in the middle.

V is TRBV27 and J is TRBJ2-1; TRBD2 agrees at 8 bases. With 7 bases clipped from V and 6 bases from J, the junction kept 11 bases outside the gene matches. CDR1 and CDR2 (germline): MNHEY, SMNVEV (reference sequence). This CDR3 is 15 amino acids long. The CDR3 sequence: CASIPSGGPVNEQFF. In DNA form, the CDR3 reads TGTGCCAGCATCCCCTCGGGGGGGCCAGTCAATGAGCAGTTCTTC.